The 27 T cell receptor beta chains reported below all come from one sample, sequenced in a study of T-cell reconstitution after alpha-beta-depleted transplantation in children (TCRdb year 2016). Library preparation used PCR. The sequencing machine was an Illumina HiSeq 2500. Molecular barcoding was employed in the preparation of TCR libraries, with unique molecular identifiers being used to normalize TCRbeta repertoire quantification. The public reads were reanalyzed by TCRdb: fastp trimming at Q25, MiXCR alignment, in-frame beta chains only. Records with the same CDR3 protein are collapsed into one entry carrying the most frequent genes and DNA. Here the sample has 900,000 or so distinct CDR3 sequences; roughly 15% occur a single time. Just under 5% of the sample lies in the top ten. The sample's treatment or condition label, in plain terms: allogeneic hematopoietic cell transplantation with graft depleted of TCRalphabeta T cells and CD19 B cells.

This specimen was PBMCs, mostly from graft donor cells, taken 360 days after TCRalphabeta/CD19-depleted stem cell transplant. Receptors originate from a male patient aged 10-17 years who had a stem cell transplant for acute lymphoblastic leukemia, so the T cells may come from the graft donor.

The rearrangement joins TRBV5-5 to TRBJ2-7; 10 positions agree with TRBD1. Trimming took 4 bases from V and 9 from J; bases not matched to a gene: 13. The CDR3 spans 15 residues. CDR1 is SGHKS and CDR2 is YYEKEE in the germline V gene (reference sequence). The CDR3 sequence is CASSRRPGQGTLQYF. The DNA of the CDR3 is TGTGCCAGCAGCCGACGGCCGGGACAGGGGACTTTGCAGTACTTC. Full variable domain (rest looked up from reference TRBV5-5 and TRBJ2-7): DAGVTQSPTHLIKTRGQQVTLRCSPISGHKSVSWYQQVLGQGPQFIFQYYEKEERGRGNFPDRFSARQFPNYSSELNVNALLLGDSALYLCASSRRPGQGTLQYFGPGTRLTVT.

This clonotype was observed many times. CDR3 sequence (DNA): TGTGCCAGCGCGCGGGGGGCAGATTACAATGAGCAGTTCTTC. Residues: CASARGADYNEQFF. J is TRBJ2-1 and V is TRBV9, with 8 bases lining up with TRBD2. The CDR3 is 14 amino acids. The ends lost 7 bases at V and 4 bases at J; junction bases unmatched: 7. Germline V lookup: CDR1 SGDLS, CDR2 YYNGEE.

The gene calls are TRBV29-1 and TRBJ2-2; no reliable D call. V lost 5 bases and J 7 bases, leaving 14 bases between the germline ends. Germline V gene lookup returns CDR1 SQVTM and CDR2 ANQGSEA. The CDR3 contains 13 residues. The chain's CDR3 is CSVSTLGNGELFF. CDR3 nucleotide sequence: TGCAGCGTTTCCACCCTGGGGAACGGGGAGCTGTTTTTT.

There are a few counts of this clonotype. V and J are TRBV5-1 and TRBJ1-2; 8 bases agree with TRBD1. Germline V lookup: CDR1 SGHRS, CDR2 YFSETQ. J gave up 8 bases and V 4 bases, and 7 bases lay outside the gene matches. The CDR3 runs 13 residues. The CDR3 bases are TGCGCCAGCAGCATCGACAGGGGAGGAGGCTACACCTTC. Translated: CASSIDRGGGYTF.

This clonotype has a handful of counts. This chain links TRBV7-3 with TRBJ2-6; D not certain. The CDR3 has 14 residues. Germline lookup yields CDR1 SGHTA and CDR2 FQGTGA. Trimming took 5 bases from V and 2 from J, leaving 7 bases between them. For the CDR3, the DNA is TGTGCCAGCAGCCCGGTCCCTGGGGCCAACGTCCTGACTTTC. It codes for CASSPVPGANVLTF.

This clonotype was detected a few times. This rearrangement joins TRBV19 to TRBJ1-2; 7 bases line up with TRBD1. This CDR3 is 12 amino acids long. Unmatched junction bases numbered 3, after V lost 4 bases and J lost 7 bases. In germline, CDR1 is LNHDA, CDR2 SQIVND (reference sequence). DNA of the CDR3: TGTGCCAGTAGTACCCAGGGGGTTGGCTACACCTTC. Residues: CASSTQGVGYTF.

This clonotype was detected a few times. In nucleotides, the CDR3 is TGCGCCAGCAAAGTGGGGGGATCCTACGAGCAGTACTTC. Its protein is CASKVGGSYEQYF. The V and J genes are TRBV10-2 and TRBJ2-7, with D possibly being TRBD2 (6 bases). The V and J ends lost 7 bases and 1 base respectively, with 11 bases between them. The germline CDR1 and CDR2 sequences are WSHSY and SAAADI. CDR3 size: 13 residues.

This clonotype has more than one count but fewer than ten. The chain employs TRBV18 and TRBJ1-5; no definite D call. V was pared by 5 bases and J by 0 bases, with 11 bases between. Germline V lookup: CDR1 KGHSH, CDR2 LQKENI. The CDR3 runs to 15 residues. CDR3 sequence reads: CASSRPEYSNQPQHF. CDR3 in DNA: TGTGCCAGCTCAAGGCCAGAATATAGCAATCAGCCCCAGCATTTT.

The V and J genes are TRBV12-3 or TRBV12-4 and TRBJ1-5; D gene ambiguous. Deletions cut 4 bases from V and 7 bases from J, with 8 bases between. The CDR3 has 12 amino acids. For the CDR3, the DNA is TGTGCCAGCAGTTCGGAGGGACAGCCCCAGCATTTT. This translates into CASSSEGQPQHF.

This clonotype was counted ten times or more. The CDR3 spells CATSDSGTGRSEQFF. The CDR3 DNA reads as TGTGCCACCAGTGATAGCGGGACAGGGAGGAGTGAGCAGTTCTTC. The J gene is TRBJ2-1, the V gene TRBV24-1; TRBD1 agrees at 9 bases. This CDR3 has 15 residues. Germline CDR1 KGHDR, CDR2 SFDVKD. The V and J ends lost 3 bases and 9 bases, in that order; junction bases with no gene match: 8.

The chain recombines TRBV5-1 with TRBJ2-1; D not resolved. CDR3 length: 13 amino acids. V lost 0 bases, J lost 9 bases, and 10 bases lay in between. Germline CDR1 is SGHRS and CDR2 is YFSETQ. The CDR3 DNA reads as TGCGCCAGCAGCTTGGTAGTGGGTACTGAGCAGTTCTTC. This codes for CASSLVVGTEQFF.

The chain is built from TRBV4-2 and TRBJ2-7; 8 bases match TRBD2. The ends lost 3 bases at V and 0 bases at J; junction bases unmatched: 4. The CDR3 loop spans 15 amino acids. Germline lookup yields CDR1 LGHNA and CDR2 YNFKEQ. The DNA for the CDR3 is TGTGCCAGCAGCCACGAGCGGGGGAGCTCCTACGAGCAGTACTTC. This codes for CASSHERGSSYEQYF.

The sample holds a few counts of this clonotype. The chain carries TRBV20-1 and TRBJ2-7; D unresolved. Trimming pared 1 base from V and 0 bases from J, leaving 7 bases between. Per the germline V gene, CDR1 is DFQATT and CDR2 is SNEGSKA (reference sequence). There are 13 residues in the CDR3. The CDR3 sequence is CSARGFFSYEQYF. The CDR3, as DNA: TGCAGTGCTAGAGGGTTTTTCTCCTACGAGCAGTACTTC.

This clonotype was observed a few times. This sequence joins TRBV6-5 and TRBJ2-5; D may be TRBD2 (6 bases). Looked up from germline, CDR1 is MNHEY and CDR2 is SVGAGI. The germline V and J ends were trimmed by 3 bases and 7 bases, with 12 bases remaining between them. CDR3 length: 13 residues. CDR3 DNA sequence: TGTGCCAGCAGTTATCCAGCAGCGGGGACCCAGTACTTC. It encodes CASSYPAAGTQYF.

This clonotype was counted only a few times. The chain recombines TRBV4-1 with TRBJ2-5, with TRBD2 identical over 7 bases. Germline-derived CDR1 and CDR2 are MGHRA and YSYEKL. CDR3 length: 17 residues. After removal of 0 bases from V and 5 bases from J, the junction contained 12 bases not matched to a gene. CDR3 in amino acids: CASSQDGAGSDYETQYF. The CDR3 DNA reads as TGCGCCAGCAGCCAAGATGGAGCGGGAAGCGACTACGAGACCCAGTACTTC.

This clonotype was recorded a few times. The genes are TRBV6-5 and TRBJ1-1; no reliable D call. The V gene's germline CDR1 is MNHEY and CDR2 SVGAGI. The CDR3 runs to 15 residues. V dropped 1 base and J dropped 0 bases, with 9 bases sitting between them. The CDR3 DNA is TGTGCCAGCAGTTACTTATGGACGGTGAACACTGAAGCTTTCTTT. It codes for CASSYLWTVNTEAFF.

The chain combines TRBV12-3 or TRBV12-4 with TRBJ1-5; no clear D. The CDR3 is made up of 14 amino acids. V dropped 5 bases and J dropped 2 bases, with 10 bases sitting between them. CDR3 coding DNA: TGTGCCAGCAGTCCGAACAATGGCAATCAGCCCCAGCATTTT. Residues: CASSPNNGNQPQHF.

The chain employs TRBV29-1 and TRBJ1-2; possible D gene TRBD1, 6 bases. V lost 3 bases and J 8 bases, leaving 16 bases between the germline ends. CDR3 length equals 13 residues. Per germline, CDR1 SQVTM and CDR2 ANQGSEA. CDR3 protein: CSVEGTRGEGYTF. CDR3 bases: TGCAGCGTTGAGGGGACAAGGGGAGAGGGCTACACCTTC.

This chain connects TRBV7-9 to TRBJ2-3; possible D gene TRBD1, 6 bases. CDR1 is SEHNR, CDR2 FQNEAQ, per germline (reference sequence). V shed 3 bases and J shed 4 bases, with 17 bases lying between them. CDR3 length: 16 residues. The CDR3 loop reads CASSFLLGAGADTQYF. In DNA form, the CDR3 reads TGTGCCAGCAGCTTTTTATTGGGGGCAGGCGCAGATACGCAGTATTTT.

The CDR3 loop reads CASSGTSHEQFF. The CDR3 DNA reads as TGTGCCTCCTCTGGGACTAGCCATGAGCAGTTCTTC. V is TRBV19 and J is TRBJ2-1; 9 bases map to TRBD2. J lost 8 bases, V lost 11 bases, and 7 bases had no gene match. The CDR3 runs 12 residues. Germline V gene data show CDR1 as LNHDA and CDR2 as SQIVND (reference sequence).

The V gene is TRBV7-9, the J gene TRBJ2-1; 13 positions agree with TRBD2. With V trimmed by 6 bases and J by 8 bases, 7 bases remained unmatched. Germline V gene lookup returns CDR1 SEHNR and CDR2 FQNEAQ (reference sequence). CDR3 length equals 15 residues. CDR3 region: CASRVILAGGDEQFF. The CDR3 DNA is TGTGCCAGCAGAGTCATACTAGCGGGAGGGGATGAGCAGTTCTTC. The full variable domain, completed using reference TRBV7-9 and TRBJ2-1, is DTGVSQNPRHKITKRGQNVTFRCDPISEHNRLYWYRQTLGQGPEFLTYFQNEAQLEKSRLLSDRFSAERPKGSFSTLEIQRTEQGDSAMYLCASRVILAGGDEQFFGPGTRLTVL.

This clonotype was counted only a few times. The chain is built from TRBV20-1 and TRBJ2-7, with D perhaps being TRBD1 or TRBD2 (5 bases each). V was clipped by 1 base and J by 2 bases, with 9 bases between them. This CDR3 comprises 13 residues. From germline, CDR1 is DFQATT and CDR2 SNEGSKA (reference sequence). The CDR3 loop is CSARAQGAYEQYF. DNA of the CDR3: TGCAGTGCTAGAGCTCAGGGAGCCTACGAGCAGTACTTC.

This clonotype was picked up many times. The J gene is TRBJ2-3, the V gene TRBV7-9, with 9 bases aligning to TRBD1. The V and J ends lost 5 bases and 4 bases, in that order; junction bases with no gene match: 7. CDR3 length: 15 amino acids. In germline, CDR1 is SEHNR, CDR2 FQNEAQ (reference sequence). CDR3 in DNA: TGTGCCAGCAGCCCGGGACAGGGAGGGCCAGATACGCAGTATTTT. Protein: CASSPGQGGPDTQYF.

This clonotype was counted a few times. This chain connects TRBV12-3 or TRBV12-4 to TRBJ2-5; tentatively, D is TRBD2 (6 bases). The CDR3 totals 14 residues. The V and J ends lost 3 bases and 5 bases respectively, with 13 bases between them. The CDR3 reads CASSFAGGKETQYF. The CDR3 bases are TGTGCCAGCAGTTTTGCAGGAGGGAAGGAGACCCAGTACTTC.

The CDR3 DNA sequence: TGTGCCAGCAGTTACGGACGGTCACCAGGAGGTTCACCCCTCCACTTT. Protein sequence: CASSYGRSPGGSPLHF. The chain links TRBV6-5 to TRBJ1-6, with unresolved D. The CDR3 has 16 residues. The germline gives CDR1 MNHEY, CDR2 SVGAGI. The V and J ends lost 2 bases and 9 bases respectively, with 17 bases between them.

This clonotype was seen a handful of times. The V and J genes are TRBV7-2 and TRBJ2-7; TRBD1 might be the D (5 bases). V dropped 7 bases and J dropped 4 bases, with 23 bases sitting between them. The CDR3 length is 16 residues. Germline values: CDR1 SGHTA, CDR2 FQGNSA. The CDR3 sequence is CASKRTGPSPSYEQYF. CDR3 sequence (DNA): TGTGCCAGCAAACGAACAGGACCGTCTCCCTCTTACGAGCAGTACTTC.

This clonotype showed up just a few times. CDR3 DNA sequence: TGTGCCAGCAGTTTTATCCTCCACTCAGGACTAGCGGTTTACAATGAGCAGTTCTTC. Its translation: CASSFILHSGLAVYNEQFF. The gene calls are TRBV2 and TRBJ2-1, with 10 bases fitting TRBD2. This CDR3 region has 19 residues. Germline CDR1 SNHLY, CDR2 FYNNEI. V lost 5 bases and J lost 4; bases outside the gene matches: 17.